At least ten counts were recorded for the clone carrying this T cell receptor (beta chain). Its antigen is currently unknown. Unmatched junction bases numbered 8, after V lost 5 bases and J lost 13 bases. Germline-derived CDR1 and CDR2 are SEHNR and FQNEAQ (reference sequence). CDR3 length: 12 residues. Every patient was untreated before thyroid surgery. These data are taken from a study of metastatic and nonmetastatic thyroid tumors. General observations from the study: Malignant thyroid tumors reportedly exceeded benign nodules significantly in TCR beta diversity, with the difference appearing in blood and tumor.

Authors' analysis steps: For papillary thyroid cancer, a distant-metastasis classifier was constructed from CDR3 differences observed across clinicopathological groups. TCRdb re-called the PCR reads through MiXCR. The authors' filters were not applied to this entry. Here the sample spans roughly 33,000 clones, roughly a sixth being singletons. The sequence derives from a male donor with papillary thyroid cancer or a benign thyroid nodule (not recorded which). Some clones in this sample may be carry-over from other donors' samples. Sequencing was done on a sample of blood. The rearrangement links TRBV7-9 to TRBJ2-5; TRBD1 agrees at 9 bases. The CDR3 nucleotides read TGTGCCAGCAGCAGAATGACGGGACAGGGGTACTTC. It codes for CASSRMTGQGYF.